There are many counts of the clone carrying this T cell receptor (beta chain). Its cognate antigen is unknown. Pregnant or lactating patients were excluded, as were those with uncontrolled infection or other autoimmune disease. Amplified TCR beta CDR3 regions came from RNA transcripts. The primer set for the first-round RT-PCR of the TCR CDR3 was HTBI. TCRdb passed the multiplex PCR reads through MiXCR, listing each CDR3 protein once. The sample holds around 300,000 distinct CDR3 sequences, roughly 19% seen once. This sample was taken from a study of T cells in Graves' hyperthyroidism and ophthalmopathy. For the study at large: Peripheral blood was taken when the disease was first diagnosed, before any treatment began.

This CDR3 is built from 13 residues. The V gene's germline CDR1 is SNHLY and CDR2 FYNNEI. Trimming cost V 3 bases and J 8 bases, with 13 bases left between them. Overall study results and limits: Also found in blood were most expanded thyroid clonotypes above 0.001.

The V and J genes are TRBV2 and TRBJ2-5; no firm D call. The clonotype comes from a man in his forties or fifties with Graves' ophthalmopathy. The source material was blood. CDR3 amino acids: CASSEDPPGTQYF. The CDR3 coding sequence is TGTGCCAGCAGTGAGGACCCCCCCGGCACCCAGTACTTC.